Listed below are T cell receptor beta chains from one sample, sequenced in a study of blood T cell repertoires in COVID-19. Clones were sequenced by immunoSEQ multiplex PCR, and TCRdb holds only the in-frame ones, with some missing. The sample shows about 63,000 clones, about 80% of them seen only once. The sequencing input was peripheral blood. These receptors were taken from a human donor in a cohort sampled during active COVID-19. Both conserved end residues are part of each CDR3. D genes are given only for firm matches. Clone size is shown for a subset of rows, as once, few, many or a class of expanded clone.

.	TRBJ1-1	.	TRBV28	TGTGCCAGCAGTTTGTGGGGGCAGGCTTTCTTT	CASSLWGQAFF
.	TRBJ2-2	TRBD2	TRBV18	TGTGCCAGCTCACCTGTCGAGGCTAGCGGGAGTCGAGCCGGGGAGCTGTTTTTT	CASSPVEASGSRAGELFF
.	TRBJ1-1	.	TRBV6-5	TGTGCCAGCAGTTACTCTGAGTCGGGGAGCACTGAAGCTTTCTTT	CASSYSESGSTEAFF
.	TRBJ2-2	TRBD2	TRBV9	TGTGCCAGCAGCAAGGGAGGACTAGCGAACACCGGGGAGCTGTTTTTT	CASSKGGLANTGELFF
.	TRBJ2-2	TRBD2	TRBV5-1	TGCGCCAGCAGCCTACTCACTAGCGGGAGGGCCACCGGGGAGCTGTTTTTT	CASSLLTSGRATGELFF
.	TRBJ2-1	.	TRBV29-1	TGCAGCGTTGATCGGGAGAGGCAGTTCTTC	CSVDRERQFF
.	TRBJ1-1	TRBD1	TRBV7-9	TGTGCCAGCAGCTTAAGGTCAGGGGGTTTGAACACTGAAGCTTTCTTT	CASSLRSGGLNTEAFF
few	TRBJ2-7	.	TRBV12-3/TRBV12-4	TGTGCCAGCAGTTATGGGGGCGGTCACGAGCAGTACTTC	CASSYGGGHEQYF
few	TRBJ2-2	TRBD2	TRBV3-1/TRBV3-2	TGTGCCAGCAGCCAGCCCTCCGGGCTAGCGGGAGTTGGCGGGGAGCTGTTTTTT	CASSQPSGLAGVGGELFF
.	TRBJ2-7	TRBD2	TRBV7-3	TGTGCCAGCAGCTCGCCACTAGCGGGAACATACGAGCAGTACTTC	CASSSPLAGTYEQYF
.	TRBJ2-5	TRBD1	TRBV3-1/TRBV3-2	TGTGCCAGCAGCCGCAGGACAGGGGGCGCAGAGACCCAGTACTTC	CASSRRTGGAETQYF
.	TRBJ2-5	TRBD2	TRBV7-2	TGTGCCAGCAGCTTCATCGAAGTAGCGGGGGGGACCCAGTACTTC	CASSFIEVAGGTQYF
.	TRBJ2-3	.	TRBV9	TGTGCCAGCAGCGCGGACTATAACACAGATACGCAGTATTTT	CASSADYNTDTQYF
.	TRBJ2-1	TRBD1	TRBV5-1	TGCGCCAGCAGCCTACAGGGGGATCCCTACAATGAGCAGTTCTTC	CASSLQGDPYNEQFF